This T cell receptor beta chain is drawn from a study of identical twins. As for this clonotype: Its antigen remains unknown.

The study's findings and limits: Within beta out-of-frame sequences, the excess sharing observed between twins was weaker.

Each CDR3 protein gets one entry after TCRdb re-called the 5' RACE reads with MiXCR. The sample lists about 690,000 distinct CDR3 sequences, approximately 6% occurring once. Healthy Caucasians alone served as donors. CDR3 length: 19 amino acids. With 0 bases clipped from V and 3 bases from J, the junction kept 13 bases outside the gene matches. Germline-derived CDR1 and CDR2 are SGHRS and YFSETQ. The chain joins TRBV5-1 to TRBJ2-4; 9 bases are a match to TRBD2. The sample comprised naive T cells sorted from blood. This clonotype was obtained from a man in his late teens or twenties in good health. CDR3 nucleotide sequence: TGCGCCAGCAGCTTGGCAACCCTAGCGGGACCTTTGGGCAAAAACATTCAGTACTTC. Translating gives CASSLATLAGPLGKNIQYF.